The 4 T cell receptor beta chains in this list originate from one sample, sequenced in a study of prognosis after radiotherapy for stage I lung cancer. Genomic DNA was the source, and TCR beta CDR3 was amplified from it by two-round multiplex PCR. Round one of PCR was performed, and it used primers specific to each TRBV and TRBJ gene. TCRdb used MiXCR to reprocess the multiplex PCR reads, holding one entry per CDR3 protein. The sample contains roughly 13,000 distinct CDR3 sequences, less than 45% of which appear only once. The source material was PBMCs, sampled before or after stereotactic body radiation therapy (not recorded which). These receptors were obtained from a donor aged 50 or older with non-small cell lung cancer.

Regarding this clonotype: A much larger clone sits a single nucleotide away, making a read error possible. The V call is TRBV5-6, the J call TRBJ2-7; either TRBD1 or TRBD2 may fit D (6 bases each). Trimming shortened V by 3 bases and J by 4 bases, and 17 bases separated the two germline ends. This CDR3 comprises 15 residues. Germline CDR1 SGHDT, CDR2 YYEEEE. The CDR3 sequence is CASSWGAWAAYEQYF. CDR3 nucleotide sequence: TGTGCCAGCAGCTGGGGGGCGTGGGCCGCTTACGAGCAGTACTTC.

This clonotype was observed many times. The gene calls are TRBV4-2 and TRBJ2-2; a possible D gene is TRBD1 (5 bases). Trimming shortened V by 0 bases and J by 3 bases, and 5 bases separated the two germline ends. This CDR3 comprises 14 residues. CDR1 is LGHNA and CDR2 is YNFKEQ in the germline V gene. The CDR3: CASSQEQDTGELFF. The CDR3 nucleotides are TGTGCCAGCAGCCAAGAACAGGACACCGGGGAGCTGTTTTTT.

The table lists this clonotype with many counts. In DNA form, the CDR3 reads TGTGCCAGCAGCTTCTCCCCTGGGACAGGGGGTAATAATGAGCAGTTCTTC. Encoded protein: CASSFSPGTGGNNEQFF. V usage is TRBV5-5 and J usage is TRBJ2-1; 11 bases align to TRBD1. The trim removed 2 bases at V and 7 bases at J, leaving 11 bases unmatched. Germline values: CDR1 SGHKS, CDR2 YYEKEE (reference sequence). The CDR3 is 17 residues long.

Regarding this clonotype: This likely stems from a read error, as it lies one base from a far larger clone. The rearrangement uses TRBV6-4 and TRBJ2-1; 9 bases align to TRBD2. Germline loops: CDR1 MRHNA, CDR2 SNTAGT. This CDR3 spans 17 amino acids. The trim removed 8 bases at V and 3 bases at J, leaving 14 bases unmatched. Here the CDR3 DNA reads TGTGCCAGCGGTTACTCTTTGCCTAGCGGGATCTACAATGAGCAGTTCTTC. Translation: CASGYSLPSGIYNEQFF.